This record concerns one T cell receptor beta chain sequence. This sample is part of a study of blood T cell repertoires in COVID-19. Overall study context: The analysed material was cDNA or gDNA that came from T cells, B-cell-depleted T cells, or PBMCs.

Assay: immunoSEQ multiplex PCR; the TCRdb copy retains only in-frame clones and omits some. The data contain about 74,000 clones, more than 75% of them seen just once; the ten biggest clones take up 15% to 18%. Germline CDR1 and CDR2: WNHNN and SYGVQD (reference sequence). V gave up 0 bases and J gave up 2 bases, with 4 bases separating them. There are 14 residues in the CDR3. This receptor was taken from a human donor in a cohort sampled during active COVID-19. This rearrangement joins TRBV10-1 to TRBJ2-2; D not certain. The specimen sequenced was peripheral blood. This CDR3 reads CASSESRNTGELFF. Written as DNA, the CDR3 is TGCGCCAGCAGTGAGTCTCGTAACACCGGGGAGCTGTTTTTT.